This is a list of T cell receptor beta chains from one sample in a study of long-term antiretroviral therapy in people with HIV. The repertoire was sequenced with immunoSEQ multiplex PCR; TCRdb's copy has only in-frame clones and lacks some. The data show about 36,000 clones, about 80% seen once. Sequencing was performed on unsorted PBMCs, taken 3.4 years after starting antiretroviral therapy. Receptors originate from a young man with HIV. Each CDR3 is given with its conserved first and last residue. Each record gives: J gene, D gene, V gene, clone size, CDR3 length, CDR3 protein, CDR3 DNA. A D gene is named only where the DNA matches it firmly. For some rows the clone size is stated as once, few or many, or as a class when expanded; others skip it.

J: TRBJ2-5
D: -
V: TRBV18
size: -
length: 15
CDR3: CASSPPREPQETQYF
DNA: TGTGCCAGCTCACCTCCTAGGGAGCCCCAAGAGACCCAGTACTTC

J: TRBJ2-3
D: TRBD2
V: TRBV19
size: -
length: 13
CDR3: CASSAIGLAAQYF
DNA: TGTGCCAGTAGTGCAATTGGACTAGCCGCGCAGTATTTT

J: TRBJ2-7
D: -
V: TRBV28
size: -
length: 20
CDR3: CASNPLAPKSYRAPAYEQYF
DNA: TGTGCCAGCAACCCTTTGGCCCCAAAATCCTACAGGGCCCCTGCCTACGAGCAGTACTTC

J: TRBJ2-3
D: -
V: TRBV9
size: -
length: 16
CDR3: CASSPRLTITTDTQYF
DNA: TGTGCCAGCAGCCCGAGGCTTACTATAACCACAGATACGCAGTATTTT

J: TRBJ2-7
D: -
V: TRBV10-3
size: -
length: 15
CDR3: CAISVADQPTYEQYF
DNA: TGTGCCATCAGTGTCGCCGATCAACCCACCTACGAGCAGTACTTC

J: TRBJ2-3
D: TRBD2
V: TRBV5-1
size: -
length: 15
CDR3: CASKLSGASTDTQYF
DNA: TGCGCCAGTAAACTAAGCGGGGCTAGCACAGATACGCAGTATTTT

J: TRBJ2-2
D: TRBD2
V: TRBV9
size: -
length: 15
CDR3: CASSSSGANTGELFF
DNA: TGTGCCAGCAGCTCTAGCGGCGCGAACACCGGGGAGCTGTTTTTT

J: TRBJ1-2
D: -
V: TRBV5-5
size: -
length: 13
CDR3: CASSLGAADGYTF
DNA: TGTGCCAGCAGCTTGGGGGCAGCAGATGGCTACACCTTC

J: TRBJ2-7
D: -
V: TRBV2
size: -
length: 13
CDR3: CASGGAGDHEQYF
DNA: TGTGCCAGCGGAGGGGCAGGGGACCACGAGCAGTACTTC

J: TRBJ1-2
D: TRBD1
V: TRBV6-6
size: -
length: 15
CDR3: CASTLGPGQGYGYTF
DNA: TGTGCCAGCACGCTGGGACCGGGACAGGGGTATGGCTACACCTTC

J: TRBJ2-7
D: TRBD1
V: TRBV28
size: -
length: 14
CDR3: CASSLGQGSREQYF
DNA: TGTGCCAGCAGCCTGGGACAGGGAAGTCGGGAGCAGTACTTC

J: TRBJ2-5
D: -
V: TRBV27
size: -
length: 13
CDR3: CASSQGQIETQYF
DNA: TGTGCCAGCAGTCAAGGACAGATCGAGACCCAGTACTTC

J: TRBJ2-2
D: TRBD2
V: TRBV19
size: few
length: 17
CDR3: CASSKGLAGTNTGELFF
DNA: TGTGCCAGTAGTAAAGGACTAGCGGGGACGAACACCGGGGAGCTGTTTTTT

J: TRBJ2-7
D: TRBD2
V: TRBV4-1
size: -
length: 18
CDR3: CASSQVTSGGSTFYEQYF
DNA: TGCGCCAGCAGCCAAGTGACTAGCGGGGGTTCTACCTTCTACGAGCAGTACTTC

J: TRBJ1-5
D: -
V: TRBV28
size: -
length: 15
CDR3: CASSWAGAHNQPQHF
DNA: TGTGCCAGCAGTTGGGCGGGGGCTCACAATCAGCCCCAGCATTTT

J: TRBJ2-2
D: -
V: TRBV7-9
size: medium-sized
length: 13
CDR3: CASSPGRTGELFF
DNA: TGTGCCAGCAGCCCCGGACGGACCGGGGAGCTGTTTTTT

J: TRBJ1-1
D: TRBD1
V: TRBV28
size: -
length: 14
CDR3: CASSLHDRAPEAFF
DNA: TGTGCCAGCAGCCTTCATGACAGGGCACCTGAAGCTTTCTTT

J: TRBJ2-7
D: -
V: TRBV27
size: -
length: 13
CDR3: CASSPRMSPEQYF
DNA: TGTGCCAGCAGTCCTAGGATGTCCCCGGAGCAGTACTTC

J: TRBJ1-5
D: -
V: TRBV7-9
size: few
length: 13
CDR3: CASSPDGNQPQHF
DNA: TGTGCCAGCAGCCCCGACGGGAATCAGCCCCAGCATTTT

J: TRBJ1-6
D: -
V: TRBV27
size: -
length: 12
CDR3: CASGRASSPLHF
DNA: TGCGCGTCAGGACGGGCTTCTTCACCCCTCCACTTT

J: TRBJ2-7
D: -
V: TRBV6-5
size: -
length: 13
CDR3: CASSYGGRYEQYF
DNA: TGTGCCAGCAGTTACGGGGGGAGGTACGAGCAGTACTTC

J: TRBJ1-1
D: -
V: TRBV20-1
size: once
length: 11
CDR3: CSAGGNTEAFF
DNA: TGCAGTGCGGGGGGGAACACTGAAGCTTTCTTT

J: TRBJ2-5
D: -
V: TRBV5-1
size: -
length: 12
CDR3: CASSLLTETQYF
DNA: TGCGCCAGCAGCTTGTTAACGGAGACCCAGTACTTC

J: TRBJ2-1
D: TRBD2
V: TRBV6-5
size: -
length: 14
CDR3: CASTRGGSYNEQFF
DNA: TGTGCCAGCACGCGGGGGGGGTCCTACAATGAGCAGTTCTTC

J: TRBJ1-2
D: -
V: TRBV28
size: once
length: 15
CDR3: CASSFEQRGVGGYTF
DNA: TGTGCCAGCAGTTTTGAACAGCGCGGGGTCGGTGGCTACACCTTC

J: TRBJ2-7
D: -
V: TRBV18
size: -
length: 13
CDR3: CASSPHRDYEQYF
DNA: TGTGCCAGCTCACCACATCGAGATTACGAGCAGTACTTC

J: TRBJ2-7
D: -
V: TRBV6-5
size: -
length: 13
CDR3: CASSPLDGYEQYF
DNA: TGTGCCAGCAGTCCCTTGGACGGCTACGAGCAGTACTTC

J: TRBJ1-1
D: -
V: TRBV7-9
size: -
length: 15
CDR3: CASSIYRGGGTEAFF
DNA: TGTGCCAGCAGCATTTATAGGGGGGGCGGCACTGAAGCTTTCTTT